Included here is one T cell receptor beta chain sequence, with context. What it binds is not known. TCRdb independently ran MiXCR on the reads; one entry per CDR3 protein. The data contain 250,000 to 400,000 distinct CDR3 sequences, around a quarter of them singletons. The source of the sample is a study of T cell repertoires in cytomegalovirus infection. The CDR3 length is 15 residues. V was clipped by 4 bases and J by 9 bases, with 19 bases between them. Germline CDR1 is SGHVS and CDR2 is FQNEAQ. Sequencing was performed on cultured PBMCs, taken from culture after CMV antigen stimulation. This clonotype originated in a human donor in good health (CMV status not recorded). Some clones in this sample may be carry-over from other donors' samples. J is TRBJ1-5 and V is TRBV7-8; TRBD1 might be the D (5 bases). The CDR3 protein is CASSSLAGPLGPQHF. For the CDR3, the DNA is TGTGCCAGCAGCTCGCTAGCGGGGCCGTTAGGGCCCCAGCATTTT.